Listed below are T cell receptor beta chains from one sample, sequenced in a study of neurological immune-mediated disorders. TCRdb reanalysed the 5' RACE reads using MiXCR and keeps one entry per CDR3 protein. The sample yields 85,000 to 100,000 distinct CDR3 sequences, around 3.3% seen once. The sample taken for sequencing was PBMCs. The receptors were sampled from a woman under 30 with multiple sclerosis. Both conserved end residues are part of each CDR3. A D gene is named only where the DNA matches it firmly. Size is omitted from some rows. Given values are once, few, many or a class for expanded clones.

V gene	clone size	J gene	D gene	CDR3 protein	CDR3 DNA
TRBV14	few	TRBJ1-2	-	CASSQQGSVNYGYTF	TGTGCCAGCAGCCAACAGGGGAGCGTTAACTATGGCTACACCTTC
TRBV5-1	many	TRBJ2-2	TRBD1	CASSWTGVNTGELFF	TGCGCCAGCAGCTGGACAGGGGTCAACACCGGGGAGCTGTTTTTT
TRBV20-1	many	TRBJ2-1	TRBD2	CSARDGRENNEQFF	TGCAGTGCTAGAGATGGGCGGGAGAACAATGAGCAGTTCTTC
TRBV15	many	TRBJ2-2	-	CATSRDRQGANTGELFF	TGTGCCACCAGCAGAGACCGTCAGGGAGCGAACACCGGGGAGCTGTTTTTT
TRBV29-1	many	TRBJ1-2	-	CSVERWDTF	TGCAGCGTTGAACGGTGGGACACCTTC
TRBV5-5	many	TRBJ2-3	TRBD2	CASSKTRGSGSSPDTQYF	TGTGCCAGCAGCAAAACCCGCGGTAGCGGGAGTAGTCCAGATACGCAGTATTTT
TRBV5-5	many	TRBJ1-5	-	CASSLNGNQPQHF	TGTGCCAGCAGCTTGAACGGCAATCAGCCCCAGCATTTT
TRBV7-9	many	TRBJ1-1	-	CASTGREAFF	TGTGCCAGCACGGGGCGTGAAGCTTTCTTT
TRBV20-1	many	TRBJ1-1	TRBD1	CSAPRTGNTEAFF	TGCAGTGCCCCGCGGACAGGGAACACTGAAGCTTTCTTT
TRBV3-1	-	TRBJ1-1	-	CASSHSRGDTEAFF	TGTGCCAGCAGCCACTCAAGGGGCGACACTGAAGCTTTCTTT
TRBV3-1	many	TRBJ2-7	TRBD1	CASSQEGTGEGYYEQYF	TGTGCCAGCAGCCAAGAAGGGACAGGTGAGGGCTACTACGAGCAGTACTTC
TRBV4-1	many	TRBJ2-5	-	CASSQGFQETQYF	TGCGCCAGCAGCCAAGGTTTCCAAGAGACCCAGTACTTC